The 19 T cell receptor beta chains presented below share a single source sample, sequenced in a study of blood T cell repertoires in COVID-19. The table came from immunoSEQ multiplex PCR; TCRdb's copy has only in-frame clones and leaves some out. The table lists roughly 120,000 clones, about nine tenths of them singletons, with 1.8% in the top ten. What was sequenced was peripheral blood. Every receptor here comes from a human donor with active COVID-19. The donor label of this sample is uncertain.

J is TRBJ2-1 and V is TRBV5-1; TRBD1 agrees at 9 bases. This CDR3 is built from 12 residues. V lost 4 bases, J lost 11 bases, and 4 bases stayed unmatched. CDR1 and CDR2 (germline): SGHRS, YFSETQ. CDR3: CASSLDRGKQFF. The CDR3 bases are TGCGCCAGCAGCCTAGACAGGGGGAAGCAGTTCTTC.

This clone was detected a few times. The rearrangement uses TRBV7-6 and TRBJ1-2; unclear D gene. This CDR3 has 13 residues. Trimming removed 5 bases from V and 4 bases from J, with 11 bases in between. CDR1 and CDR2 from the germline V gene are SGHVS and FNYEAQ. Here the CDR3 reads CASSAYNGYGYTF. In nucleotides, the CDR3 is TGTGCCAGCAGCGCGTATAATGGCTATGGCTACACCTTC.

J is TRBJ1-4 and V is TRBV9; D ambiguous. The CDR3 length is 16 residues. Germline CDR1 SGDLS, CDR2 YYNGEE. V shed 0 bases and J shed 8 bases, with 17 bases lying between them. This CDR3 reads CASSVAPGGPGEKLFF. In nucleotides, the CDR3 is TGTGCCAGCAGCGTAGCTCCCGGAGGGCCTGGGGAAAAACTGTTTTTT.

Notes on this clone: The junction does not match germline at one end; this may be a read error. The chain joins TRBV7-7 to TRBJ2-1; D not certain. Germline V CDR1 and CDR2: SSHAT, FNYEAQ (reference sequence). The CDR3 spans 13 residues. The CDR3 loop reads CASSLIEPGEQFF. The DNA of the CDR3 is TGTGCTAGCAGCTTAATCGAGCCGGGTGAGCAGTTCTTC. Complete variable domain (other parts from reference TRBV7-7 and TRBJ2-1): GAGVSQSPRYKVTKRGQDVTLRCDPISSHATLYWYQQALGQGPEFLTYFNYEAQPDKSGLPSDRFSAERPEGSISTLTIQRTEQRDSAMYRCASSLIEPGEQFFGPGTRLTVL.

This chain uses TRBV4-3 with TRBJ2-5; TRBD2 matches at 8 bases. This CDR3 spans 17 amino acids. Germline values: CDR1 LGHNA, CDR2 YSLEER. J gave up 3 bases and V 0 bases, and 9 bases lay outside the gene matches. CDR3 loop: CASSQDPGGGTEETQYF. The CDR3 DNA reads TGCGCCAGCAGCCAAGATCCCGGCGGGGGGACGGAAGAGACCCAGTACTTC.

The chain couples TRBV30 to TRBJ1-2; 8 bases fit TRBD1. The junction had 9 bases not matched to a gene; V was cut back by 2 bases and J by 10 bases. CDR3 length: 13 amino acids. In germline, CDR1 is GTSNPN, CDR2 SVGIG (reference sequence). CDR3 residues: CAWSRRTGSAYTF. CDR3 nucleotide sequence: TGTGCCTGGAGTCGTAGGACAGGGTCGGCCTACACCTTC.

The rearrangement uses TRBV20-1 and TRBJ2-1, with 10 bases identical to TRBD2. The CDR3 is 14 residues long. Per germline, CDR1 DFQATT and CDR2 SNEGSKA (reference sequence). J lost 5 bases, V lost 3 bases, and 4 bases had no gene match. As DNA, the CDR3 is TGCAGTGCTAGTAATAGCGGGGGGAACAATGAGCAGTTCTTC. Residues: CSASNSGGNNEQFF.

The chain links TRBV19 to TRBJ1-1; D ambiguous. Per germline, CDR1 LNHDA and CDR2 SQIVND (reference sequence). This CDR3 has 16 amino acids. V lost 1 base and J 10 bases, leaving 22 bases between the germline ends. CDR3 nucleotide sequence: TGTGCCAGTAGTATAGTTTCGGGTGCAGTTTCCCGTGGAGCTTTCTTT. As protein: CASSIVSGAVSRGAFF.

The chain uses TRBV19 and TRBJ2-2, with D possibly TRBD2 on 7 matching bases. Deletions cut 8 bases from V and 6 bases from J, with 22 bases between. The CDR3 contains 16 residues. The V gene's germline CDR1 is LNHDA and CDR2 SQIVND (reference sequence). CDR3 bases: TGTGCCAGTCGGGGGGCAGGCTCAACTCTAGCCGGGGAGCTGTTTTTT. It translates to CASRGAGSTLAGELFF.

This clone was seen once. The genes are TRBV19 and TRBJ2-1; D is possibly TRBD2 (6 bases). The CDR3 extends over 14 amino acids. The V end was cut by 8 bases, the J end by 1 base, with 12 bases between. The germline V gene encodes CDR1 LNHDA and CDR2 SQIVND (reference sequence). CDR3 loop: CASSRGKSYNEQFF. The CDR3 DNA is TGTGCCAGTTCCCGGGGGAAGTCCTACAATGAGCAGTTCTTC.

This chain links TRBV7-2 with TRBJ1-3; 8 nucleotides match TRBD1. This CDR3 comprises 18 residues. Germline loops: CDR1 SGHTA, CDR2 FQGNSA. The J segment lost 5 bases and the V segment lost 4 bases, leaving 16 bases of the junction unmatched. Here the CDR3 reads CASSYLPPAGGMRNTIYF. The CDR3 DNA sequence: TGTGCCAGCAGCTATCTCCCCCCGGCAGGGGGCATGAGAAACACCATATATTTT.

Details on this clone: A junction boundary mismatches the germline segment, possibly from a read error. The V and J genes are TRBV5-6 and TRBJ2-6; 9 bases map to TRBD2. CDR3 size: 19 residues. Looked up from germline, CDR1 is SGHDT and CDR2 is YYEEEE. The CDR3 DNA is TGCGCCCGCAGCTTGGGCGCGGGGGGGCGTTTAGGTGGGGCCAACGTCCTGACTTTC. Protein sequence: CARSLGAGGRLGGANVLTF.

The chain couples TRBV11-3 to TRBJ2-7; tentative D call: TRBD1 (6 bases). CDR1 SGHNT and CDR2 YENEEA come from the germline V gene. V was cut by 5 bases and J by 3 bases, with 17 bases left in between. CDR3 length: 15 amino acids. CDR3 sequence reads: CASSQGAGDVYEQYF. The CDR3 bases are TGTGCCAGCAGCCAAGGGGCAGGGGATGTCTACGAGCAGTACTTC.

The gene calls are TRBV6-2 or TRBV6-3 and TRBJ2-5; 13 bases map to TRBD2. Germline V lookup: CDR1 MNHEY, CDR2 SVGEGT. J gave up 5 bases and V 0 bases, and 0 bases lay outside the gene matches. The CDR3 runs 15 residues. CDR3 sequence reads: CASSYSTSGGETQYF. The CDR3 nucleotides are TGTGCCAGCAGTTACTCGACTAGCGGGGGGGAGACCCAGTACTTC.

This clone has just one count. The V gene is TRBV7-6, the J gene TRBJ2-7, with D perhaps matching TRBD2 (7 bases). The germline V and J ends were trimmed by 5 bases and 3 bases, with 26 bases remaining between them. From germline, CDR1 is SGHVS and CDR2 FNYEAQ. This CDR3 comprises 18 residues. This chain's CDR3 is CASSPGDAKWGGFYEQYF. The CDR3 DNA is TGTGCCAGCAGCCCAGGGGACGCTAAATGGGGGGGGTTCTACGAGCAGTACTTC.

CDR3 protein: CASSLTDYEQYF. CDR3 coding DNA: TGCGCCAGCAGCTTGACAGACTACGAGCAGTACTTC. This chain links TRBV5-1 with TRBJ2-7; D unresolved. Germline loops: CDR1 SGHRS, CDR2 YFSETQ. Deletions cut 1 base from V and 3 bases from J, with 5 bases between. The CDR3 length is 12 residues.

The chain carries TRBV12-5 and TRBJ1-5, with D possibly matching TRBD1 (5 bases). Germline loops: CDR1 LGHNT, CDR2 FRNRAP. Trimming stripped 4 bases from V and 3 bases from J, with 10 bases between. The CDR3 is 14 residues long. In DNA form, the CDR3 reads TGTGCTAGTGGTTCCGGGGACTCCAATCAGCCCCAGCATTTT. The encoded protein is CASGSGDSNQPQHF.

This chain uses TRBV19 with TRBJ2-7, with TRBD1 matching over 8 bases. CDR3 size: 16 residues. Unmatched junction bases numbered 9, after V lost 4 bases and J lost 1 base. Germline V gene lookup returns CDR1 LNHDA and CDR2 SQIVND (reference sequence). CDR3 nucleotide sequence: TGTGCCAGTAGTACGACCGGGACAGGCCGTTCCTACGAGCAGTACTTC. Protein sequence: CASSTTGTGRSYEQYF.

The chain carries TRBV19 and TRBJ1-3; 9 bases fit TRBD1. The CDR3 covers 15 residues. From germline, CDR1 is LNHDA and CDR2 SQIVND (reference sequence). V shed 5 bases and J 0 bases; nucleotides not matched to a gene: 2. CDR3 residues: CASSDRGFSGNTIYF. The CDR3 DNA is TGTGCCAGTAGTGACAGGGGGTTCTCTGGAAACACCATATATTTT.